Shown below are 26 T cell receptor beta chains from a single sample sequenced in a study of blood T cell repertoires in COVID-19. Profiling relied on immunoSEQ multiplex PCR, and the TCRdb table lists in-frame clones only, not all of them. The repertoire holds tens of thousands of clones, with over 70% as singletons. Sequencing used peripheral blood. These TCRs come from a woman in her 70s with active or convalescent COVID-19.

This clone was counted between two and nine times. The genes are TRBV7-8 and TRBJ1-5; TRBD1 might be the D (5 bases). The CDR3 length is 15 residues. The germline V gene has CDR1 SGHVS and CDR2 FQNEAQ. Deletions cut 5 bases from V and 4 bases from J, with 15 bases between. CDR3 in DNA: TGTGCCAGCAGCCAAAGCCAGGGCAAGAATCAGCCCCAGCATTTT. Translation gives CASSQSQGKNQPQHF. Drawing the rest from reference TRBV7-8 and TRBJ1-5, the complete variable domain is GAGVSQSPRYKVAKRGQDVALRCDPISGHVSLFWYQQALGQGPEFLTYFQNEAQLDKSGLPSDRFFAERPEGSVSTLKIQRTQQEDSAVYLCASSQSQGKNQPQHFGDGTRLSIL.

The V and J genes are TRBV30 and TRBJ1-5; D might be TRBD1 (6 bases). Germline CDR1 GTSNPN, CDR2 SVGIG (reference sequence). This CDR3 region has 15 residues. V lost 0 bases, J lost 2 bases, and 11 bases lay in between. CDR3 DNA sequence: TGTGCCTGGAGTGTAGGGGGATTTGGCAATCAGCCCCAGCATTTT. Its translation: CAWSVGGFGNQPQHF.

This clone was counted between two and nine times. The sample contains more than one DNA sequence encoding this CDR3. The chain carries TRBV4-3 and TRBJ2-7; 9 bases line up with TRBD2. The CDR3 length is 13 residues. With 2 bases clipped from V and 12 bases from J, the junction kept 8 bases outside the gene matches. CDR1 is LGHNA and CDR2 is YSLEER in the germline V gene. CDR3 in amino acids: CASSQLAGYALYF. Written as DNA, the CDR3 is TGCGCCAGCAGCCAACTAGCGGGATATGCCCTGTACTTC.

The chain recombines TRBV10-2 with TRBJ1-1; D remains ambiguous. The ends were cut back, 6 bases at V and 1 base at J, with 15 bases in the middle. Germline V lookup: CDR1 WSHSY, CDR2 SAAADI. This CDR3 is built from 15 residues. In DNA form, the CDR3 reads TGCGCCAGCAGCCAATTAAAGAGAGAGAACACTGAAGCTTTCTTT. Translation: CASSQLKRENTEAFF.

V gene TRBV4-3 combines with J gene TRBJ2-1; D remains ambiguous. Per germline, CDR1 LGHNA and CDR2 YSLEER. Trimming removed 5 bases at V and 10 bases at J, with 24 bases between. This CDR3 contains 16 residues. Written as DNA, the CDR3 is TGCGCCAGCAGCTTAAAAGGTGTTGCAGACGCGAGGGAGCAGTTCTTC. This sequence encodes CASSLKGVADAREQFF.

Written as DNA, the CDR3 is TGTGCCAGCAGCTTAGTTTCAGCGGGGGGTACCGGGGAGCTGTTTTTT. Translation gives CASSLVSAGGTGELFF. The V call is TRBV11-2, the J call TRBJ2-2, with 9 bases identical to TRBD2. V lost 1 base and J lost 5; bases outside the gene matches: 5. Germline V gives CDR1 SGHAT, CDR2 FQNNGV. The CDR3 runs to 16 residues. Variable domain in full (rest from reference TRBV11-2 and TRBJ2-2): EAGVAQSPRYKIIEKRQSVAFWCNPISGHATLYWYQQILGQGPKLLIQFQNNGVVDDSQLPKDRFSAERLKGVDSTLKIQPAKLEDSAVYLCASSLVSAGGTGELFFGEGSRLTVL.

The chain links TRBV6-1 to TRBJ2-6; 8 bases line up with TRBD1. This CDR3 comprises 16 residues. V lost 4 bases, J lost 3 bases, and 5 bases stayed unmatched. CDR1 and CDR2 from the germline V gene are MNHNS and SASEGT. CDR3 in amino acids: CASSGTGGRGANVLTF. The CDR3 DNA reads as TGTGCCAGCAGTGGTACAGGGGGTCGTGGGGCCAACGTCCTGACTTTC.

The chain couples TRBV11-2 to TRBJ1-3; D is undetermined. V lost 5 bases, J lost 4 bases, and 15 bases lay in between. The CDR3 is 15 residues long. From germline, CDR1 is SGHAT and CDR2 FQNNGV. The CDR3 here is CASSLLARSGNTIYF. The CDR3, as DNA: TGTGCCAGCAGCCTGCTAGCCCGATCGGGAAACACCATATATTTT.

The V gene is TRBV2, the J gene TRBJ1-2, with 7 nucleotides matching TRBD1. Germline V CDR1 and CDR2: SNHLY, FYNNEI. The CDR3 is 13 amino acids. Unmatched junction bases numbered 7, after V lost 4 bases and J lost 8 bases. CDR3 DNA: TGTGCCAGCAGTGGGAGGGGGCTGGTGGGCTACACCTTC. It is translated as CASSGRGLVGYTF.

The chain employs TRBV9 and TRBJ2-1; D may be TRBD2 (6 bases). The germline V and J ends were trimmed by 4 bases and 4 bases, with 15 bases remaining between them. This CDR3 contains 15 residues. Germline V gene lookup returns CDR1 SGDLS and CDR2 YYNGEE. The chain's CDR3 is CASSPTGTFYNEQFF. The CDR3 DNA sequence: TGTGCCAGCAGCCCCACCGGGACTTTTTACAATGAGCAGTTCTTC. The variable domain in full, with the rest retrieved from reference TRBV9 and TRBJ2-1, is DSGVTQTPKHLITATGQRVTLRCSPRSGDLSVYWYQQSLDQGLQFLIQYYNGEERAKGNILERFSAQQFPDLHSELNLSSLELGDSALYFCASSPTGTFYNEQFFGPGTRLTVL.

V is TRBV19 and J is TRBJ2-1; TRBD2 aligns across 12 bases. Trimming took 2 bases from V and 5 from J; bases not matched to a gene: 4. Per the germline V gene, CDR1 is LNHDA and CDR2 is SQIVND (reference sequence). The CDR3 is made up of 16 amino acids. This chain's CDR3 is CASSIQTSGGNNEQFF. Here the CDR3 DNA reads TGTGCCAGTAGTATACAGACTAGCGGGGGAAACAATGAGCAGTTCTTC.

The V gene is TRBV27, the J gene TRBJ2-3, with 7 bases identical to TRBD2. This CDR3 is 15 amino acids long. V lost 6 bases, J lost 3 bases, and 9 bases stayed unmatched. Germline loops: CDR1 MNHEY, CDR2 SMNVEV (reference sequence). The CDR3 bases are TGTGCCAGCAGACCACCGGGAGCGGGGACAGATACGCAGTATTTT. Encoded protein: CASRPPGAGTDTQYF.

This clone was recorded once. At one of its ends the junction is not consistent with the germline gene, which may arise from a read error. The chain couples TRBV28 to TRBJ1-2; D is possibly TRBD1 (6 bases). This CDR3 contains 13 residues. Germline V gene lookup returns CDR1 MDHEN and CDR2 SYDVKM. In DNA form, the CDR3 reads TGTGCCAGCATACCCCGTGGACAGATGGTTAGGTACTTC. Protein: CASIPRGQMVRYF.

The chain links TRBV5-5 to TRBJ2-3; the D is unclear. This CDR3 comprises 13 residues. The germline CDR1 and CDR2 sequences are SGHKS and YYEKEE (reference sequence). Trimming left V 2 bases short and J 1 base short, with 5 bases between. The CDR3 DNA follows: TGTGCCAGCAGCTTCCAGGGCACAGATACGCAGTATTTT. The encoded protein is CASSFQGTDTQYF.

V gene TRBV2 combines with J gene TRBJ1-2; D call uncertain. Germline CDR1 SNHLY, CDR2 FYNNEI. This CDR3 has 12 residues. V dropped 9 bases and J dropped 3 bases, with 11 bases sitting between them. CDR3 region: CARDQEDYGYTF. The CDR3 DNA is TGTGCCAGGGACCAGGAGGACTATGGCTACACCTTC.

The chain has TRBV28 and TRBJ1-2, with 10 nucleotides matching TRBD1. Germline V lookup: CDR1 MDHEN, CDR2 SYDVKM. Trimming took 3 bases from V and 7 from J; bases not matched to a gene: 11. The CDR3 totals 16 residues. CDR3 nucleotide sequence: TGTGCCAGCAGTTTCACCCGGACAGGGGGTGGTTCTGGCTACACCTTC. Its protein product is CASSFTRTGGGSGYTF.

In regard to this clone: The same CDR3 arises from other DNA sequences in this sample as well. The V call is TRBV7-2, the J call TRBJ2-7; 11 positions match TRBD1. After removal of 2 bases from V and 4 bases from J, the junction contained 16 bases not matched to a gene. The CDR3 sequence is 19 residues long. Germline V lookup: CDR1 SGHTA, CDR2 FQGNSA. The DNA of the CDR3 is TGTGCCAGCAGCTTATTCGGGACAGGGGGGATTTCCGCCACTTACGAGCAGTACTTC. Its translation is CASSLFGTGGISATYEQYF.

The V and J genes are TRBV28 and TRBJ2-7; the match to TRBD1 covers 9 bases. The length of the CDR3 is 18 residues. From germline, CDR1 is MDHEN and CDR2 SYDVKM. J gave up 12 bases and V 5 bases, and 26 bases lay outside the gene matches. The CDR3 protein is CASSPPSDTGQGGGPGYF. In DNA, the CDR3 is TGTGCCAGCAGTCCCCCCTCCGATACGGGACAGGGTGGGGGCCCGGGGTACTTC.

The rearrangement joins TRBV4-1 to TRBJ2-1; possible D gene TRBD2, 6 bases. CDR1 and CDR2 (germline): MGHRA, YSYEKL. Trimming cost V 1 base and J 4 bases, with 17 bases left between them. The CDR3 sequence is 17 residues long. Here the CDR3 DNA reads TGCGCCAGCAGCCAAGCCTACGGAGGGTCTGCATACAATGAGCAGTTCTTC. Translation gives CASSQAYGGSAYNEQFF.

The V gene is TRBV7-8, the J gene TRBJ2-3; TRBD1 is a possible D gene (6 bases). The V end was cut by 1 base, the J end by 2 bases, with 10 bases between. Per the germline V gene, CDR1 is SGHVS and CDR2 is FQNEAQ. The CDR3 runs to 15 residues. CDR3 protein: CASSLVTGFTDTQYF. CDR3 in DNA: TGTGCCAGCAGCTTAGTTACAGGGTTCACAGATACGCAGTATTTT.

The V call is TRBV14, the J call TRBJ1-1; D remains ambiguous. The CDR3 extends over 15 amino acids. The V gene lost 5 bases and the J gene lost 6 bases, with 19 bases spanning the gap. CDR1 and CDR2 from the germline V gene are SGHDN and FVKESK. The CDR3 DNA sequence: TGTGCCAGCAGCAAAGCGTTACAGTTGTTTTCTGAAGCTTTCTTT. This codes for CASSKALQLFSEAFF.

This clone came up once. V and J are TRBV10-1 and TRBJ1-1, with a weak D call TRBD1 (6 bases). Germline-derived CDR1 and CDR2 are WNHNN and SYGVQD (reference sequence). Trimming removed 0 bases at V and 3 bases at J, with 8 bases between. This CDR3 comprises 14 residues. For the CDR3, the DNA is TGCGCCAGCAGTGAGTCGGGGACATACACTGAAGCTTTCTTT. Encoded protein: CASSESGTYTEAFF.

This clone was seen only once. The chain links TRBV27 to TRBJ2-5, with 7 bases fitting TRBD2. The CDR3 extends over 13 amino acids. V lost 5 bases and J lost 2; bases outside the gene matches: 2. Per the germline V gene, CDR1 is MNHEY and CDR2 is SMNVEV (reference sequence). CDR3: CASSPGGQETQYF. CDR3 nucleotide sequence: TGTGCCAGCAGTCCCGGGGGGCAAGAGACCCAGTACTTC.

The V and J genes are TRBV11-2 and TRBJ2-1, with D possibly TRBD1 on 6 matching bases. Looked up from germline, CDR1 is SGHAT and CDR2 is FQNNGV. The V and J ends lost 4 bases and 5 bases respectively, with 21 bases between them. The CDR3 is 17 residues long. CDR3 sequence (DNA): TGTGCCAGCAGCTCCTTCGGCAGGGGCCCGAAAGACAATGAGCAGTTCTTC. It specifies CASSSFGRGPKDNEQFF. The full variable domain, its missing parts supplied by reference TRBV11-2 and TRBJ2-1, is EAGVAQSPRYKIIEKRQSVAFWCNPISGHATLYWYQQILGQGPKLLIQFQNNGVVDDSQLPKDRFSAERLKGVDSTLKIQPAKLEDSAVYLCASSSFGRGPKDNEQFFGPGTRLTVL.

The V and J genes are TRBV5-1 and TRBJ2-3; unclear D gene. The V and J ends lost 2 bases and 0 bases respectively, with 10 bases between them. Per the germline V gene, CDR1 is SGHRS and CDR2 is YFSETQ. This CDR3 is built from 15 residues. The CDR3 loop is CASSLTIVSTDTQYF. Written as DNA, the CDR3 is TGCGCCAGCAGCTTAACTATTGTCAGCACAGATACGCAGTATTTT.

The rearrangement joins TRBV5-6 to TRBJ2-5; 10 nucleotides agree with TRBD1. CDR3 size: 13 residues. Trimming removed 2 bases from V and 12 bases from J; junction bases left unmatched: 7. Germline V gene lookup returns CDR1 SGHDT and CDR2 YYEEEE. As DNA, the CDR3 is TGTGCCAGCAGCTTCTTTGACAGGGGGCGGGAGTACTTC. Protein product: CASSFFDRGREYF.